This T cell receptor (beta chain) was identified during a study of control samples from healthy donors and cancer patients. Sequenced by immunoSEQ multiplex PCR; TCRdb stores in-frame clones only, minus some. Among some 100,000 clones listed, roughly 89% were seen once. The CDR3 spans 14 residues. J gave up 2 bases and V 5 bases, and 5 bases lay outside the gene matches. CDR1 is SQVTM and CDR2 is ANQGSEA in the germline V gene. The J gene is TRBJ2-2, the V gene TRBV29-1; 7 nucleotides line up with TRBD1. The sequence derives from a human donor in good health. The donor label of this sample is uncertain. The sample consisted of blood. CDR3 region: CSVLGQRNTGELFF. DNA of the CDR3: TGCAGCGTTTTGGGACAGCGAAACACCGGGGAGCTGTTTTTT.